The entry that follows covers one T cell receptor beta chain sequence. These data are taken from a study of T cell responses to AZD1222 COVID-19 vaccine. The CDR3 sequence is 15 residues long. Trimming cost V 0 bases and J 3 bases, with 11 bases left between them. The germline CDR1 and CDR2 sequences are SGHAT and FQNNGV. The data were produced by immunoSEQ multiplex PCR, yet TCRdb's version contains in-frame clones alone and is incomplete. Of around 120,000 clones in the sample, about 92% are singletons; the top ten hold 2.9%. The rearrangement joins TRBV11-2 to TRBJ1-1, with D perhaps TRBD1 (5 bases). The clonotype originates from an adult in good health. This material consisted of peripheral blood, taken on day 0 of AZD1222 vaccination. The CDR3 sequence is CASSLEGALYTEAFF. The CDR3 DNA is TGTGCCAGCAGCTTAGAAGGGGCTTTGTACACTGAAGCTTTCTTT.